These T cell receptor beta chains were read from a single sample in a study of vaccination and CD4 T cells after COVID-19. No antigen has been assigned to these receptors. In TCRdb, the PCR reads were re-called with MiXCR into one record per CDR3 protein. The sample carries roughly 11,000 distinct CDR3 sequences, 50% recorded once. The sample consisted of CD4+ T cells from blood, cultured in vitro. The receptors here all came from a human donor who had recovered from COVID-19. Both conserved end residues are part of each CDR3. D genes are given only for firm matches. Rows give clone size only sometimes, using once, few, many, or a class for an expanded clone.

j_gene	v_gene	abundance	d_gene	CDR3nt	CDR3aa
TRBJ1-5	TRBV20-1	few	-	TGCAGTGCTTCAACAGGTTCACACGCAGGGCAGCCCCAGCATTTT	CSASTGSHAGQPQHF
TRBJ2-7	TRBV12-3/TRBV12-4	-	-	TGTGCCAGCAGTTTCGGCACCTACGAGCAGTACTTC	CASSFGTYEQYF
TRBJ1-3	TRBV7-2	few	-	TGTGCCAGCAGCTTCAAAGGGAGCTCTGGAAACACCATATATTTT	CASSFKGSSGNTIYF
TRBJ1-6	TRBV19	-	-	TGTGCCAGTAGTATGCTATCAGGGGTTGAGAATAATTCACCCCTCCACTTT	CASSMLSGVENNSPLHF
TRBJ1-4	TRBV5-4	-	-	TGTGCCAGCAGCCCTCGGGGGGAGGGGGAAAAACTGTTTTTT	CASSPRGEGEKLFF
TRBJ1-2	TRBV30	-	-	TGTGCCTGGAGTCGGGGCAGGGAGGGAGGTGGCTACACCTTC	CAWSRGREGGGYTF
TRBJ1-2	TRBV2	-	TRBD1	TGTGCCAGCAGGGACAGGGGAATGGTCTATGGCTACACCTTC	CASRDRGMVYGYTF
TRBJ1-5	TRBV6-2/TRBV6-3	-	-	TGTGCCAGCAGCCTATATTCAACCCTGGAATCATTGAATCAGCCCCAGCATTTT	CASSLYSTLESLNQPQHF
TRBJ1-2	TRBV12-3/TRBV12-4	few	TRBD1	TGTGCCAGCAGCGCGTACAGGGGCCGGTATGGCTACACCTTC	CASSAYRGRYGYTF
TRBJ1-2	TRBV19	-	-	TGTGCCAGTACCCCCCCGGGGGGCAAGGAGCAGGGCTACACCTTC	CASTPPGGKEQGYTF
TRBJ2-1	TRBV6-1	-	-	TGTGCCAGCAGTGAAGGTCTAACAGACCGGCAGTTCTTC	CASSEGLTDRQFF
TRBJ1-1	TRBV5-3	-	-	TGTGCCGCGCAGGGCTTGAACACTGAAGCTTTCTTT	CAAQGLNTEAFF
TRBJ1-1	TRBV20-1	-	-	TGCAGTGCCTTCCTCCGGGGGGGGGGCACTGAAGCTTTCTTT	CSAFLRGGGTEAFF
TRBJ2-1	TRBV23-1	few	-	TGCGCCAGCAGTCAAATCTTGGTTCACAATGAGCAGTTCTTC	CASSQILVHNEQFF
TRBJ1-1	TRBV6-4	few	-	TGTGCCAGCAGTGAAGCCCTAGGGACCGACCACCCAATGAACACTGAAGCTTTCTTT	CASSEALGTDHPMNTEAFF
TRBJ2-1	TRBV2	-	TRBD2	TGTGCCAGCAGGGGCCCCCGACTAGCTGGTGAGCAGTTCTTC	CASRGPRLAGEQFF
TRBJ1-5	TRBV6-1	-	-	TGTGCCAGCAGTGAGGCAGGGTACTATAGCAATCAGCCCCAGCATTTT	CASSEAGYYSNQPQHF
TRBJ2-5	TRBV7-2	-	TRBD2	TGTGCCAGCAGCCTCCGCCTCCGGGGCGGGGGTAGCCAGTACTTC	CASSLRLRGGGSQYF
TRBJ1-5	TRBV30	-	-	TGTGCCTGGAGTGGAGGAAGTCGTAATCAGCCCCAGCATTTT	CAWSGGSRNQPQHF
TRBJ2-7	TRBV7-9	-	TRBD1	TGTGCCAGCAGTTTCCCTCCGGGACAGGGTAATCACGAGCAGTACTTC	CASSFPPGQGNHEQYF
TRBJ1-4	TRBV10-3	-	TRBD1	TGTGCCATCAGTGAGGGGCAGGGGGCCCTTAATGAAAAACTGTTTTTT	CAISEGQGALNEKLFF
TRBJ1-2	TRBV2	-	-	TGTGCCAGCAGTCGCACAGGGTCGTCTATTCCCCTCTATGGCTACACCTTC	CASSRTGSSIPLYGYTF
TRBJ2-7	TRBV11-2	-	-	TGTGCCAGCAGCTTCGGACAGGGAGGGCCCTACGAGCAGTACTTC	CASSFGQGGPYEQYF
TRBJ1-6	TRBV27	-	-	TGTGCCAGCAGTTCCCATAAAGGAGGGTTCGGTTCACCCCTCCACTTT	CASSSHKGGFGSPLHF
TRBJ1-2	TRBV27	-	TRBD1	TGTGCCAGCAGTTTAGGGACAGGGCGTCCACCCTATGGCTACACCTTC	CASSLGTGRPPYGYTF
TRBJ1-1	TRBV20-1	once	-	TGCAGTGCTGTCCCGGGAGGGAGGGTCACTGAAGCTTTCTTT	CSAVPGGRVTEAFF
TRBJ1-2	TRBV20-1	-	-	TGCAGTGCTAGAGATCGAAGGGGTTGGTATGGCTACACCTTC	CSARDRRGWYGYTF
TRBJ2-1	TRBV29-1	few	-	TGCAGCGTTGAAGACAGCTCCTACAATGAGCAGTTCTTC	CSVEDSSYNEQFF
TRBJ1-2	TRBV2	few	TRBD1	TGTGCCAGCAGTCTACAGGGGGCTGCTAACTATGGCTACACCTTC	CASSLQGAANYGYTF
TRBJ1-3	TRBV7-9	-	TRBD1	TGTGCCAGCAGCTCCAGTCGACAGGGTGCACATTTT	CASSSSRQGAHF
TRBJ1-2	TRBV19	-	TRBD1	TGTGCCACCCAGGGGGGATGGGGAGCCTATGGCTACACCTTC	CATQGGWGAYGYTF
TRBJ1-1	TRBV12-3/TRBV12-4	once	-	TGTGCCAGCAGTTTAGCCCCGAACACTGAAGCTTTCTTT	CASSLAPNTEAFF
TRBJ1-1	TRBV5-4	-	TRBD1	TGTGCCAGCAGTCCCCCCGGGACAGGGCTCCGGACTGAAGCTTTCTTT	CASSPPGTGLRTEAFF
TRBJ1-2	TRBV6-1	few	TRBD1	TGTGCCAGCAGTCAACGGGACAGGGGATATGGCTACACCTTC	CASSQRDRGYGYTF
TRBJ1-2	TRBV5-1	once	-	TGCGCCAGCAGCTTGGGGGGGCGCGACTATGGCTACACCTTC	CASSLGGRDYGYTF
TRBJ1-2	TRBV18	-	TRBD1	TGTGCCAGCTCAGTTCGACAGGGAACCTATGGCTACACCTTC	CASSVRQGTYGYTF
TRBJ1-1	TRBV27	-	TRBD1	TGTGCCAGCAGTCCTACGACAGGGGGGGATGAAGCTTTCTTT	CASSPTTGGDEAFF
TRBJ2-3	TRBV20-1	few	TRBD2	TGCAGTGCTAGCCCCCCCCTGGGGGGGATATGGGGCACAGATACGCAGTATTTT	CSASPPLGGIWGTDTQYF
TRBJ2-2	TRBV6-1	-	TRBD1	TGTGCCAGCAGTGTTCTTGGGGCAGGGGGTATCACCGGGGAGCTGTTTTTT	CASSVLGAGGITGELFF
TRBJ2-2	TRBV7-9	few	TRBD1	TGTGCCAGTAAACCCCGGGACAGTAACACCGGGGAGCTGTTTTTT	CASKPRDSNTGELFF
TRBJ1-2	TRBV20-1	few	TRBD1	TGCAGTGCTAGAGATGGGACAGGGCCAAATGGCTACACCTTC	CSARDGTGPNGYTF
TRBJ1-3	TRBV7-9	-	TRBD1	TGTGCCAGCAGGGACGGGACAGGTCCCGGAAACACCATATATTTT	CASRDGTGPGNTIYF
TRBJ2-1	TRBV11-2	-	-	TGTGCCAGCAGCTTAGGGGGGGAGTCCTACAATGAGCAGTTCTTC	CASSLGGESYNEQFF
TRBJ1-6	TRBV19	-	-	TGTGCCAGTACTAGGGTGTCGGGTTCACCCCTCCACTTT	CASTRVSGSPLHF